The sequence of this TCR beta chain was determined in a study of blood T cell repertoires in COVID-19. As for the study in general: The origin of the acute and convalescent COVID-19 samples was the United States, Italy and Spain.

Trimming removed 2 bases from V and 2 bases from J, with 9 bases in between. Germline V gene lookup returns CDR1 MNHNS and CDR2 SASEGT. The CDR3 totals 14 residues. Per the original data handling: The authors estimated nucleated cell counts from reference gene primer amplification. The table came from immunoSEQ multiplex PCR; TCRdb's copy has only in-frame clones and leaves some out. The V and J calls and clone size are taken from that table; D and trimming were inferred from the DNA. The table lists around 150,000 clones, 85% of them singletons. This clone showed up just once. Material: peripheral blood. The chain has TRBV6-1 and TRBJ1-2; no reliable D call. The source is a human donor with acute or convalescent COVID-19. The donor label of this sample is uncertain. CDR3 sequence reads: CASSEPTPNYGYTF. In DNA form, the CDR3 reads TGTGCCAGCAGTGAACCGACACCGAACTATGGCTACACCTTC.